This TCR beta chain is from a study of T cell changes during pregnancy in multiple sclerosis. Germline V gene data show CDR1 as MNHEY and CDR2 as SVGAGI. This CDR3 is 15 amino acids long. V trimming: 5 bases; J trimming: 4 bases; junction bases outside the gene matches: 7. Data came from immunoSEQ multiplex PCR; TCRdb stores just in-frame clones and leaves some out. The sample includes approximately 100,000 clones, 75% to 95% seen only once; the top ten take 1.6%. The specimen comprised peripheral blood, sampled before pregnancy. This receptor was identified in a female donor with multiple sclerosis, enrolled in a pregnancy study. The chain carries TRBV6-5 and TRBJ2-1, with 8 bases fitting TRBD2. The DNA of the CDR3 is TGTGCCAGCAGTCCGTCGGGGGGGAGGTACAATGAGCAGTTCTTC. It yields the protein CASSPSGGRYNEQFF.